This TCR beta chain stems from a study of beta chain features in type 1 diabetes. Germline V gene sequence: CDR1 SGHTA, CDR2 FQGTGA. Deletions cut 3 bases from V and 2 bases from J, with 7 bases between. The CDR3 runs to 13 residues. The isolated RNA, all of it, was reverse transcribed, so expressed TCRB transcripts were what got sequenced. Method: immunoSEQ multiplex PCR; TCRdb's copy keeps in-frame clones and lacks some. This repertoire shows nearly 700,000 clones, around an eighth found once; its top ten account for 0.022%. Concerning this clone itself: The antigen remains undetermined. Other nucleotide sequences from this sample produce the same CDR3.

Study-wide results and limits: Insertions were fewer and deletions more numerous at VDJ junctions in type 1 diabetes patients. All four CD4+ subsets of Type 1 diabetes patients contained TCRB CDR3s that were moderately but significantly shorter. Using cDNA template may skew counts toward highly expressing activated cells.

Only one heparinised blood draw was taken per donor, and its volume averaged about 116 mL. V is TRBV7-3 and J is TRBJ2-5, with D possibly being TRBD1 (5 bases). This TCR derives from a man younger than 35 with type 1 diabetes. The sample was naive CD4+ T cells from blood. The CDR3 DNA reads TGTGCCAGCAGCTTGGGGCCACAAGAGACCCAGTACTTC. Its translation: CASSLGPQETQYF.